Sequencing of this T cell receptor beta chain was carried out in a study of OX40 agonist ivuxolimab in advanced cancers. Whole-study context: The dose of intravenous ivuxolimab that patients received every 2 weeks ranged from 0.01 to 10 mg/kg. Study conclusions and caveats: What antigens the expanded peripheral T cells recognized was never established.

The CDR3 is made up of 13 amino acids. In germline, CDR1 is KGHSH, CDR2 LQKENI. The ends were cut back, 3 bases at V and 7 bases at J, with 9 bases in the middle. Comments on this clone: Its antigen is still unknown.

Sequenced by immunoSEQ multiplex PCR; TCRdb stores in-frame clones only, minus some. Of tens of thousands of clones in the sample, around 90% were seen once. J is TRBJ1-4 and V is TRBV18; D gene ambiguous. Material: CD4+ or CD8+ T cells sorted from blood, obtained in a trial of the OX40 agonist ivuxolimab. The TCR was taken from an adult with an advanced solid tumor such as melanoma, head and neck, liver or kidney cancer. The CDR3 DNA reads as TGTGCCAGCTCACCCCCGGGAGTTGAAAAACTGTTTTTT. This codes for CASSPPGVEKLFF.